This TCR beta chain was identified in a study of T cell responses to AZD1222 COVID-19 vaccine. Sequencing used immunoSEQ multiplex PCR; TCRdb keeps in-frame clones, though not all of them. In the table there are 85,000 to 90,000 clones, 85% to 90% of which are singletons. This CDR3 region has 14 residues. Germline lookup yields CDR1 SGDLS and CDR2 YYNGEE. Deletions cut 3 bases from V and 1 base from J, with 10 bases between. The study's findings and limits: Rises in breadth and depth of Spike-specific TCRs came after two AZD1222 doses.

Turning to this clone: Its antigen is currently unknown.

The origin of this receptor is an adult who received the AZD1222 COVID-19 vaccine. Material: peripheral blood, obtained 28 days after the second AZD1222 dose. The J gene is TRBJ1-1, the V gene TRBV9; tentatively, D is TRBD1 (6 bases). CDR3 residues: CASSATGGNTEAFF. DNA for the CDR3: TGTGCCAGCAGCGCGACAGGTGGGAACACTGAAGCTTTCTTT.